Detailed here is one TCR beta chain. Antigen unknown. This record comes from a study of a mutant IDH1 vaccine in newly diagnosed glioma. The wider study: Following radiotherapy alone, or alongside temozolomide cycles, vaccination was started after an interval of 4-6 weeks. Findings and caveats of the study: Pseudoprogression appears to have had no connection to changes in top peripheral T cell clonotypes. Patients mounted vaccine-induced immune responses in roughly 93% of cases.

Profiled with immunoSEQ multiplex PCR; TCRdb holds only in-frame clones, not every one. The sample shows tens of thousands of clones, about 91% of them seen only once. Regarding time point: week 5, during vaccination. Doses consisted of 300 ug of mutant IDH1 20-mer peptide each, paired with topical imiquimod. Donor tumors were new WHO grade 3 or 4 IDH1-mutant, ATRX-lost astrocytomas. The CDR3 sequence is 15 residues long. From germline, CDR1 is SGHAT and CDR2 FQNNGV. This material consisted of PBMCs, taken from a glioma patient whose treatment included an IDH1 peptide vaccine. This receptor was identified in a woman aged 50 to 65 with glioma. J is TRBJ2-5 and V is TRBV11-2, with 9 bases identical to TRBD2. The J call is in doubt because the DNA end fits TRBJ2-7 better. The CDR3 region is CASSPGTSWNYEQYF. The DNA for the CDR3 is TGTGCCAGCAGCCCCGGGACTAGCTGGAACTACGAGCAGTACTTC.